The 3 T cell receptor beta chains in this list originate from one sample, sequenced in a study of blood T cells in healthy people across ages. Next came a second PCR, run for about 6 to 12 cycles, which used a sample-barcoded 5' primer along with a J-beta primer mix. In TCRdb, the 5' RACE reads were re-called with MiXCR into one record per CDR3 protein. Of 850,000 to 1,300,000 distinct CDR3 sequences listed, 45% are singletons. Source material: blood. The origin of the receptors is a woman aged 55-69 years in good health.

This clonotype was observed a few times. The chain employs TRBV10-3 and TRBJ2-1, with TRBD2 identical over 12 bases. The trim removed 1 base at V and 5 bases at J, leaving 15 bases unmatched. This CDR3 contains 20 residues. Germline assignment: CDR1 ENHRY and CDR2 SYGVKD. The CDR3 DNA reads TGTGCCATCAGTGAGTATTGGACTAGCGGGACTAACGGCCTCCACAATGAGCAGTTCTTC. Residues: CAISEYWTSGTNGLHNEQFF.

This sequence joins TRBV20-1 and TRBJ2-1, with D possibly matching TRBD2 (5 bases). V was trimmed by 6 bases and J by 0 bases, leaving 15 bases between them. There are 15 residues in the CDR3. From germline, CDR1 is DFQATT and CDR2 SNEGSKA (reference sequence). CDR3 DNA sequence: TGCAGTGCCCTACCTCTAGCTATCTCCTACAATGAGCAGTTCTTC. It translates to CSALPLAISYNEQFF.

The CDR3 DNA follows: TGTGCCAGCAGCCCCCCCCAGCGGTCCCGGGATACGCAGTATTTT. Amino acid sequence: CASSPPQRSRDTQYF. This chain links TRBV7-2 with TRBJ2-3; maybe TRBD2 (5 bases). The CDR3 consists of 15 residues. V gave up 5 bases and J gave up 6 bases, with 18 bases separating them. Germline V gene sequence: CDR1 SGHTA, CDR2 FQGNSA.